Listed below are T cell receptor beta chains from one sample, sequenced in a study of blood T cell repertoires in COVID-19. TCRdb's copy holds only in-frame clones and misses some; the assay was immunoSEQ multiplex PCR. This sample carries about 190,000 clones, 70% to 85% of them seen once, and the ten largest clones take 9.5% to 15%. Material: peripheral blood. The receptors shown here come from a woman in her fifties or sixties with acute or convalescent COVID-19. The CDR3 runs from the conserved cysteine through the conserved F or W. D genes are given only for firm matches. Where a row states a size, it is once, few, many or the class of an expanded clone; other rows omit it.

v_call	d_call	clone_size	j_call	cdr3_aa	cdr3_nt
TRBV6-5	NA	NA	TRBJ2-7	CASRITYEQYF	TGTGCCAGCAGAATTACCTACGAGCAGTACTTC
TRBV9	TRBD2	NA	TRBJ2-3	CASSLGLAGGTDTQYF	TGTGCCAGCAGCCTCGGACTAGCGGGGGGCACAGATACGCAGTATTTT
TRBV24-1	NA	NA	TRBJ1-2	CATSDPTTLRVDGYTF	TGTGCCACCAGTGACCCAACGACCCTCCGGGTTGATGGCTACACCTTC
TRBV28	TRBD1	NA	TRBJ2-2	CASKPGQTNTGELFF	TGTGCCAGCAAACCGGGACAGACGAACACCGGGGAGCTGTTTTTT
TRBV25-1	TRBD1	NA	TRBJ2-7	CASSQTGLTYEQYF	TGTGCCAGCAGCCAGACAGGGTTGACCTACGAGCAGTACTTC
TRBV28	NA	NA	TRBJ1-5	CASSPYSGSYQPQHF	TGTGCCAGCAGTCCTTACAGTGGGAGTTATCAGCCCCAGCATTTT
TRBV9	TRBD2	NA	TRBJ2-7	CASSPQPGGFEQYF	TGTGCCAGCAGCCCTCAACCGGGGGGTTTCGAGCAGTACTTC
TRBV6-2/TRBV6-3	TRBD1	once	TRBJ1-1	CASSYSRGLGTEAFF	TGTGCCAGCAGTTACTCGAGGGGGCTGGGGACTGAAGCTTTCTTT
TRBV3-1/TRBV3-2	TRBD2	NA	TRBJ2-1	CASSGSGGPLFF	TGTGCCAGCAGTGGGAGCGGGGGGCCTCTTTTCTTC
TRBV9	TRBD1	few	TRBJ2-2	CASSGRQGHTGELFF	TGTGCCAGCAGCGGACGACAGGGGCACACCGGGGAGCTGTTTTTT
TRBV14	TRBD2	NA	TRBJ2-3	CASSQGSGRGADTQYF	TGTGCCAGCAGCCAAGGTAGCGGGAGAGGGGCAGATACGCAGTATTTT
TRBV9	TRBD1	NA	TRBJ1-4	CASSSRQGEKLFF	TGTGCCAGCAGCTCCCGACAGGGCGAAAAACTGTTTTTT
TRBV9	NA	NA	TRBJ1-3	CASSVTSSGNTIYF	TGTGCCAGCAGCGTAACCAGCTCTGGAAACACCATATATTTT
TRBV21-1	NA	NA	TRBJ1-4	CASSAKGRGAEKLFF	TGTGCCAGCAGCGCCAAGGGTCGGGGGGCGGAAAAACTGTTTTTT
TRBV13	NA	NA	TRBJ2-7	CASSLGHLYEQYF	TGTGCCAGCAGCTTAGGACACCTTTACGAGCAGTACTTC
TRBV7-9	NA	NA	TRBJ2-2	CASSLGGRALTGELFF	TGTGCCAGCAGCTTAGGTGGCAGGGCGCTCACCGGGGAGCTGTTTTTT
TRBV6-5	NA	NA	TRBJ2-7	CASNHGEIYEQYF	TGTGCCAGCAACCACGGGGAGATCTACGAGCAGTACTTC
TRBV3-1/TRBV3-2	TRBD1	NA	TRBJ1-1	CASSQGDRVTEAFF	TGTGCCAGCAGCCAAGGGGACAGGGTTACTGAAGCTTTCTTT
TRBV18	NA	NA	TRBJ2-3	CASSSSTDTQYF	TGTGCCAGCTCCTCCTCCACAGATACGCAGTATTTT
TRBV3-1/TRBV3-2	TRBD1	NA	TRBJ1-1	CASTQRQGRTEAFF	TGTGCCAGCACCCAAAGACAGGGGCGGACTGAAGCTTTCTTT
TRBV15	TRBD2	NA	TRBJ2-1	CATSRASGRARSYNEQFF	TGTGCCACCAGCAGAGCTAGCGGGAGGGCCCGTTCATACAATGAGCAGTTCTTC
TRBV29-1	NA	NA	TRBJ1-1	CSVVDRPSQGAFF	TGCAGCGTTGTGGACAGACCTTCCCAGGGCGCTTTCTTT
TRBV5-6	NA	NA	TRBJ2-7	CASSRDMTYEQYF	TGTGCCAGCAGCAGGGACATGACCTACGAGCAGTACTTC
TRBV15	TRBD1	NA	TRBJ2-4	CATSRRQGANANIQYF	TGTGCCACCAGCCGCCGACAGGGGGCAAATGCGAACATTCAGTACTTC
TRBV7-8	NA	few	TRBJ1-6	CASSPLSNSPLHF	TGTGCCAGCAGCCCTTTATCCAATTCACCCCTCCACTTT
TRBV6-5	TRBD1	NA	TRBJ2-7	CASSSGTGTYEQYF	TGTGCCAGCAGTTCCGGGACAGGGACCTACGAGCAGTACTTC
TRBV11-2	TRBD2	NA	TRBJ2-1	CASSLGLAGANEQFF	TGTGCCAGCAGCTTAGGACTAGCGGGAGCGAATGAGCAGTTCTTC
TRBV27	TRBD2	NA	TRBJ2-5	CASSPNPGLSETQYF	TGTGCCAGCAGTCCAAACCCGGGACTATCGGAGACCCAGTACTTC
TRBV6-5	TRBD1	NA	TRBJ2-7	CASSSLGQALVGQYF	TGTGCCAGCAGTTCCCTTGGACAGGCCTTGGTGGGGCAGTACTTC
TRBV5-1	TRBD2	NA	TRBJ2-1	CASSLLGTGGPYNEQFF	TGCGCCAGCAGCTTGCTGGGTACGGGAGGGCCCTACAATGAGCAGTTCTTC
TRBV5-1	NA	few	TRBJ1-1	CASSLSTVNTEAFF	TGCGCCAGCAGCTTGAGTACGGTGAACACTGAAGCTTTCTTT
TRBV30	TRBD1	few	TRBJ2-6	CAWRDRGGSGANVLTF	TGTGCCTGGAGGGACAGGGGAGGCTCTGGGGCCAACGTCCTGACTTTC